Each of the 23 T cell receptor beta chains below was sequenced from the same sample in a study of vaccination and CD4 T cells after COVID-19. Antigens for these TCRs are unknown. Sequencing of the DNA from cultured CD4+ T cells was carried out with the Oncomine TCR Beta short-read assay. Each CDR3 protein is one row after TCRdb ran MiXCR on the PCR reads. The sample holds some 17,000 distinct CDR3 sequences; roughly three fifths are singletons and the top ten take roughly 12%. Specified treatment: roughly ten-day PBMC culture with coronavirus spike peptide pools or control peptides (ViraFEST assay). Sample: CD4+ T cells from blood, cultured in vitro. Receptors were obtained from a human donor who had recovered from COVID-19.

This clonotype appeared a single time. The chain is built from TRBV7-2 and TRBJ1-2; 9 positions match TRBD1. Germline assignment: CDR1 SGHTA and CDR2 FQGNSA. The V and J ends lost 2 bases and 2 bases, in that order; junction bases with no gene match: 18. There are 20 residues in the CDR3. The CDR3 is CASSLMFGAKDRGGNYGYTF. The CDR3 nucleotides read TGTGCCAGCAGCTTAATGTTTGGGGCCAAGGACAGGGGAGGCAACTATGGCTACACCTTC.

The chain uses TRBV20-1 and TRBJ1-6; maybe TRBD1 (6 bases). Trimming left V 0 bases short and J 7 bases short, with 13 bases between. The CDR3 sequence is 15 residues long. Germline V gene sequence: CDR1 DFQATT, CDR2 SNEGSKA (reference sequence). The CDR3 spells CSARDHSTGNSPLHF. The CDR3 nucleotides are TGCAGTGCTAGAGACCATTCGACAGGAAATTCACCCCTCCACTTT.

The chain employs TRBV12-3 or TRBV12-4 and TRBJ1-5, with D tentatively TRBD1 (5 bases). Trimming took off 5 bases at V and 9 bases at J, with 14 bases between the two ends. The CDR3 contains 13 residues. The CDR3 sequence: CASSKGRTTPQHF. The CDR3 nucleotides read TGTGCCAGCAGTAAGGGGAGAACTACGCCCCAGCATTTT.

This CDR3 reads CASSLTGKSYEQYF. Here the CDR3 DNA reads TGTGCCAGCAGCTTAACAGGGAAATCCTACGAGCAGTACTTC. The chain couples TRBV5-4 to TRBJ2-7; maybe TRBD1 (6 bases). V gave up 2 bases and J gave up 1 base, with 10 bases separating them. The CDR3 spans 14 residues. Germline assignment: CDR1 SGHNT and CDR2 YYREEE (reference sequence).

The J gene is TRBJ2-3, the V gene TRBV27; 10 bases are shared with TRBD2. Germline lookup yields CDR1 MNHEY and CDR2 SMNVEV (reference sequence). J gave up 4 bases and V 9 bases, and 13 bases lay outside the gene matches. CDR3 length: 16 residues. As DNA, the CDR3 is TGTGCCAGGCCCGCTAGCGGGAGATCTGGAGCAGATACGCAGTATTTT. This codes for CARPASGRSGADTQYF.

The J gene is TRBJ2-7, the V gene TRBV20-1; TRBD1 matches 11 bases. Germline CDR1 reads DFQATT; CDR2 reads SNEGSKA (reference sequence). Trimming took 3 bases from V and 3 from J; bases not matched to a gene: 7. The CDR3 totals 15 residues. This chain's CDR3 is CSASKGQGVVYEQYF. CDR3 in DNA: TGCAGTGCTAGCAAGGGACAGGGGGTAGTCTACGAGCAGTACTTC.

This sequence joins TRBV18 and TRBJ2-7; 7 positions agree with TRBD2. This CDR3 is 13 amino acids long. Trimming removed 2 bases from V and 3 bases from J; junction bases left unmatched: 1. The germline V gene encodes CDR1 KGHSH and CDR2 LQKENI. CDR3 nucleotides: TGTGCCAGCTCACCAACTAGCGACTACGAGCAGTACTTC. This sequence encodes CASSPTSDYEQYF.

This clonotype has just a few counts. The chain carries TRBV20-1 and TRBJ2-2; D is uncertain. Germline-derived CDR1 and CDR2 are DFQATT and SNEGSKA (reference sequence). Trimming pared 3 bases from V and 1 base from J, leaving 9 bases between. The CDR3 has 14 amino acids. The CDR3 protein is CSASSLVNTGELFF. The CDR3 DNA sequence: TGCAGTGCTAGTAGTCTTGTGAACACCGGGGAGCTGTTTTTT.

The V call is TRBV12-3 or TRBV12-4, the J call TRBJ1-5; 8 bases match TRBD1. The length of the CDR3 is 14 residues. Trimming took 3 bases from V and 2 from J; bases not matched to a gene: 0. The chain's CDR3 is CASSLTGGNQPQHF. The CDR3 DNA follows: TGTGCCAGCAGTTTGACAGGGGGCAATCAGCCCCAGCATTTT.

The chain couples TRBV6-1 to TRBJ1-4; TRBD1 agrees at 7 bases. Trimming cost V 6 bases and J 0 bases; bases outside gene matches: 1. From germline, CDR1 is MNHNS and CDR2 SASEGT. This CDR3 is 14 amino acids long. CDR3 nucleotides: TGTGCCAGCAGGGGACAGACAACTAATGAAAAACTGTTTTTT. Encoded protein: CASRGQTTNEKLFF.

This sequence joins TRBV20-1 and TRBJ1-5; D is perhaps TRBD1 (6 bases). Germline V gene lookup returns CDR1 DFQATT and CDR2 SNEGSKA (reference sequence). This CDR3 comprises 12 residues. Trimming pared 6 bases from V and 7 bases from J, leaving 13 bases between. Here the CDR3 DNA reads TGCAGTGCCCAAACAGGGCGACAGCCCCAGCATTTT. Its protein product is CSAQTGRQPQHF.

CDR3 region: CASSSPGFPETQYF. CDR3 DNA sequence: TGTGCCAGCAGCTCGCCAGGGTTCCCGGAGACCCAGTACTTC. The chain has TRBV11-3 and TRBJ2-5, with D perhaps matching TRBD1 (5 bases). The germline gives CDR1 SGHNT, CDR2 YENEEA. V lost 4 bases and J lost 5, with 14 bases in between. CDR3 size: 14 residues.

This clonotype was observed a handful of times. V is TRBV5-8 and J is TRBJ1-5; the match to TRBD1 covers 10 bases. The CDR3 is made up of 16 amino acids. Germline V CDR1 and CDR2: SGHTS, YDEGEE. The trim removed 0 bases at V and 5 bases at J, leaving 5 bases unmatched. CDR3 bases: TGTGCCAGCAGCTTGGCCGGGACAGGGGATTATCAGCCCCAGCATTTT. Its translation: CASSLAGTGDYQPQHF.

In its sample, this clonotype was seen a few times. This chain connects TRBV6-1 to TRBJ2-5; D call uncertain. With 4 bases removed from V and 4 bases from J, the gap between germline ends came to 13 bases. Germline CDR1 is MNHNS and CDR2 is SASEGT. CDR3 size: 14 residues. In DNA form, the CDR3 reads TGTGCCAGCAGTGCCCTAAGGACGTCAGAGACCCAGTACTTC. Protein: CASSALRTSETQYF.

This clonotype is termed medium-sized. The germline gene is not matched at one end of the junction; a read error may be the cause. The chain couples TRBV7-7 to TRBJ2-7; the match to TRBD1 covers 7 bases. The CDR3 covers 15 residues. Germline CDR1 reads SSHAT; CDR2 reads FNYEAQ (reference sequence). CDR3 in DNA: TGTGCTAGCAGCTTAGGACCCGGGACAGTCTACGAGCAGTACTTC. The encoded protein is CASSLGPGTVYEQYF. The full variable domain, with the rest looked up from reference TRBV7-7 and TRBJ2-7, is GAGVSQSPRYKVTKRGQDVTLRCDPISSHATLYWYQQALGQGPEFLTYFNYEAQPDKSGLPSDRFSAERPEGSISTLTIQRTEQRDSAMYRCASSLGPGTVYEQYFGPGTRLTVT.

The V and J genes are TRBV4-3 and TRBJ2-3; 13 bases fit TRBD2. CDR1 is LGHNA, CDR2 YSLEER, per germline. J lost 1 base, V lost 0 bases, and 10 bases had no gene match. The CDR3 contains 20 residues. Written as DNA, the CDR3 is TGCGCCAGCAGCCAAGATCCGGCACTAGCGGGAGGGAGGGGCACAGATACGCAGTATTTT. Its protein product is CASSQDPALAGGRGTDTQYF.

The V and J genes are TRBV7-3 and TRBJ2-5, with a tentative D call TRBD1 (6 bases). The CDR3 has 14 amino acids. V lost 5 bases and J 2 bases, leaving 12 bases between the germline ends. The V gene's germline CDR1 is SGHTA and CDR2 FQGTGA. The CDR3 spells CASSPTGLQETQYF. CDR3 bases: TGTGCCAGCAGCCCCACAGGGCTGCAAGAGACCCAGTACTTC.

This chain links TRBV6-1 with TRBJ1-1; the D gene is possibly TRBD1 (5 bases). Looked up from germline, CDR1 is MNHNS and CDR2 is SASEGT. Trimming removed 9 bases from V and 11 bases from J, with 16 bases in between. The CDR3 runs 11 residues. The CDR3 here is CASKYRDGAFF. CDR3 nucleotide sequence: TGTGCCAGTAAATACCGGGACGGGGCTTTCTTT.

This clonotype is termed medium-sized. CDR3 amino acids: CASGGASGSGEETQYF. The CDR3 bases are TGTGCCAGCGGGGGGGCTAGCGGGAGCGGCGAAGAGACCCAGTACTTC. V gene TRBV2 combines with J gene TRBJ2-5, with 10 positions matching TRBD2. Germline CDR1 reads SNHLY; CDR2 reads FYNNEI. V gave up 8 bases and J gave up 3 bases; unmatched junction bases: 12. The CDR3 contains 16 residues.

This clonotype was seen only a few times. V usage is TRBV27 and J usage is TRBJ2-7, with D perhaps matching TRBD1 (5 bases). V gave up 6 bases and J gave up 2 bases, with 17 bases separating them. Germline values: CDR1 MNHEY, CDR2 SMNVEV (reference sequence). The CDR3 covers 15 residues. Written as DNA, the CDR3 is TGTGCCAGCAGCCTCAGGGCTCAGACCCCCTACGAGCAGTACTTC. This codes for CASSLRAQTPYEQYF.

V gene TRBV7-2 combines with J gene TRBJ1-6, with D possibly TRBD1 on 5 matching bases. The CDR3 consists of 15 residues. With 5 bases removed from V and 7 bases from J, the gap between germline ends came to 15 bases. Germline V gene lookup returns CDR1 SGHTA and CDR2 FQGNSA. DNA of the CDR3: TGTGCCAGCAGCCCGCCAGGGTCACGAAATTCACCCCTCCACTTT. Its protein product is CASSPPGSRNSPLHF. The whole variable domain, remainder taken from reference TRBV7-2 and TRBJ1-6, is GAGVSQSPSNKVTEKGKDVELRCDPISGHTALYWYRQSLGQGLEFLIYFQGNSAPDKSGLPSDRFSAERTGGSVSTLTIQRTQQEDSAVYLCASSPPGSRNSPLHFGNGTRLTVT.

This clonotype is judged medium-sized (0.01 to 0.1%). The chain is built from TRBV19 and TRBJ1-5; no clear D gene. V was clipped by 6 bases and J by 2 bases, with 17 bases between them. The CDR3 extends over 16 amino acids. CDR1 LNHDA and CDR2 SQIVND come from the germline V gene (reference sequence). The CDR3 loop reads CASRRQRGEGNQPQHF. The CDR3 coding sequence is TGTGCCAGTAGGAGGCAAAGAGGTGAGGGCAATCAGCCCCAGCATTTT.

This clonotype has only a few counts. V gene TRBV15 combines with J gene TRBJ1-2, with D unresolved. Between the trimmed V and J ends, which lost 1 base and 0 bases, there was a span of 9 bases. CDR1 LNHNV and CDR2 YYDKDF come from the germline V gene (reference sequence). The CDR3 length is 15 residues. The CDR3 nucleotides read TGTGCCACCAGCAGAGCGGGCCCTACTAACTATGGCTACACCTTC. Protein: CATSRAGPTNYGYTF.